The source of this TCR beta chain is a study of cytomegalovirus exposure and HLA in healthy donors. The study's findings and limits: There were a few CMV-associated chains whose specificity for CMV antigens was confirmed in vitro. TCR beta V- and J-gene trimming, according to a later analysis, was linked to a missense DCLRE1C variant.

After removal of 0 bases from V and 8 bases from J, the junction contained 9 bases not matched to a gene. This CDR3 has 16 amino acids. Germline CDR1 and CDR2: MNHNY and SVGAGI (reference sequence). Primers for the PCR totalled 60 Vbeta and 13 Jbeta. The protocol was immunoSEQ multiplex PCR, while the TCRdb copy is restricted to in-frame clones and leaves out a portion. This table has around 36,000 clones, just over 85% appearing once. About this clone: The antigen is unknown.

This chain connects TRBV6-6 to TRBJ1-2, with 10 bases identical to TRBD1. The TCR was taken from a woman in her thirties or forties in good health and CMV-seropositive. Sequencing was carried out using PBMCs. For the CDR3, the DNA is TGTGCCAGCAGTTACTCGCCCCGGGACAGGGGAGGCGGCTACACCTTC. Encoded protein: CASSYSPRDRGGGYTF.